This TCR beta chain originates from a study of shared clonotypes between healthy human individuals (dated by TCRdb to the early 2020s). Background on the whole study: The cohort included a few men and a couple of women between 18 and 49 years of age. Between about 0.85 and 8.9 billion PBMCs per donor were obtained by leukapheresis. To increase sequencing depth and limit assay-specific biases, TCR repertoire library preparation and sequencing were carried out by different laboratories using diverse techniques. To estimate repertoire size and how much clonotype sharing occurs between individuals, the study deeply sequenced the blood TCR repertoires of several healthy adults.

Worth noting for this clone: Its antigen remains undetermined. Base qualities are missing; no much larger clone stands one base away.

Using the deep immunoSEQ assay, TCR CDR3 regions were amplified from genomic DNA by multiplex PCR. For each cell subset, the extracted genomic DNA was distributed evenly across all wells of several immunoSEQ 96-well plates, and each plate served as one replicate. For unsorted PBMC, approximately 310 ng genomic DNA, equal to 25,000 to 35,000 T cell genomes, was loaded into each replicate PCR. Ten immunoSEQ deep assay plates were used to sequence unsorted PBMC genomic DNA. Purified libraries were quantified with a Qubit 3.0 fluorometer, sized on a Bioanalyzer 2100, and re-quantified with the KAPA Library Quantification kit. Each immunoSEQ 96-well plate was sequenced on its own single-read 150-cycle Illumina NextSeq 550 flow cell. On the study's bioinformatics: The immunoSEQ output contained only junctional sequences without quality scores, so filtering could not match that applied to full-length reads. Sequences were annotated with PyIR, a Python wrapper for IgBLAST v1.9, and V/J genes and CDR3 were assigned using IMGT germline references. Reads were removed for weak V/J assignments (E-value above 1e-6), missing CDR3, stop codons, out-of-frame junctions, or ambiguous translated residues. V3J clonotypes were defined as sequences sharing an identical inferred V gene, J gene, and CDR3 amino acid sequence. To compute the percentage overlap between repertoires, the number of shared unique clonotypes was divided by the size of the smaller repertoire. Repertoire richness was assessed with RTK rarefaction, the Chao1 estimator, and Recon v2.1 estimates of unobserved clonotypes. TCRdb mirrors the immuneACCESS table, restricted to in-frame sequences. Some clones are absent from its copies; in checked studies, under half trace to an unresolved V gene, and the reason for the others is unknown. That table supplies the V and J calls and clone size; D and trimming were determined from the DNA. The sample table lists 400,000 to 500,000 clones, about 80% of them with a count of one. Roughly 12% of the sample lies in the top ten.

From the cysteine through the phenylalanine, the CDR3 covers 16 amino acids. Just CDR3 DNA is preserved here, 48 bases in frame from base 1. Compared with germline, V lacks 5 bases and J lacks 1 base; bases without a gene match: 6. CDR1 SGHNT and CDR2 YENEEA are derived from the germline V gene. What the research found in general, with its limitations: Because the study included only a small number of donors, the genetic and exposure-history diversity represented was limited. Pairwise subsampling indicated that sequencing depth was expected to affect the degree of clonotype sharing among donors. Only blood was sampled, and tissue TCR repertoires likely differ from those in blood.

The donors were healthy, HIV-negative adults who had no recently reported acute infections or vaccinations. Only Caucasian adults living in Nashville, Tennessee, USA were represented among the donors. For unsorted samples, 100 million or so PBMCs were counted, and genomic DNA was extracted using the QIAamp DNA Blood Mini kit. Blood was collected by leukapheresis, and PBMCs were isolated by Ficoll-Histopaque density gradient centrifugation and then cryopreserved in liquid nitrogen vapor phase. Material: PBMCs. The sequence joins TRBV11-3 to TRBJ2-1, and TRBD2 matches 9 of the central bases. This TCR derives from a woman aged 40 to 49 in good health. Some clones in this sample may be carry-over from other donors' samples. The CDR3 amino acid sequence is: CASSGSGSRSYNEQFF. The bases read TGTGCCAGCAGCGGTAGCGGGAGCAGGTCCTACAATGAGCAGTTCTTC.